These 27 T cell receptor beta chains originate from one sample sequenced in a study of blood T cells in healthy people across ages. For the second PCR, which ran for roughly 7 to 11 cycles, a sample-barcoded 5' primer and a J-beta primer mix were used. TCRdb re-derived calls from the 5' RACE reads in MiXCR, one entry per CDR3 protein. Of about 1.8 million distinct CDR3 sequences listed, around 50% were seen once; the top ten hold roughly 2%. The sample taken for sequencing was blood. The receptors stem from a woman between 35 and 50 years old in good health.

CDR3 DNA sequence: TGCAGTGCCAGACTAGCGGGGAGGTTGGAGCAGTTCTTC. Translated, it gives CSARLAGRLEQFF. This rearrangement joins TRBV20-1 to TRBJ2-1, with 11 bases that match TRBD2. This CDR3 has 13 residues. Per germline, CDR1 DFQATT and CDR2 SNEGSKA (reference sequence). Unmatched junction bases numbered 8, after V lost 6 bases and J lost 10 bases.

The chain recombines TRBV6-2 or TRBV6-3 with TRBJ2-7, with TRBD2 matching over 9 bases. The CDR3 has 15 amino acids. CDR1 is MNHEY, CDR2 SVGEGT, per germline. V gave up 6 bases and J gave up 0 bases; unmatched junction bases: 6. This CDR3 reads CASSIAGASSYEQYF. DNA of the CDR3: TGTGCCAGCAGCATAGCGGGGGCGAGCTCCTACGAGCAGTACTTC.

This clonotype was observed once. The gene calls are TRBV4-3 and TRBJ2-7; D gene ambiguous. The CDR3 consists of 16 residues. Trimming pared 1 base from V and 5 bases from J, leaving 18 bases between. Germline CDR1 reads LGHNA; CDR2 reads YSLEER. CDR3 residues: CASSQAKTALTNEQYF. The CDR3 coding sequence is TGCGCCAGCAGCCAAGCTAAAACGGCCCTTACCAACGAGCAGTACTTC.

Written as DNA, the CDR3 is TGTGCCACCAGTGAAAATGGGAAAGGCAATCAGCCCCAGCATTTT. It codes for CATSENGKGNQPQHF. The chain employs TRBV24-1 and TRBJ1-5; D is ambiguous. CDR1 and CDR2 (germline): KGHDR, SFDVKD. V shed 4 bases and J shed 2 bases, with 11 bases lying between them. The CDR3 length is 15 residues.

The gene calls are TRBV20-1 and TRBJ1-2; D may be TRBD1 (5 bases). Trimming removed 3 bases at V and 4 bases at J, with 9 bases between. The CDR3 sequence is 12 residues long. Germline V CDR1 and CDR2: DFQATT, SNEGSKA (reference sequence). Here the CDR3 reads CSASDDSYGYTF. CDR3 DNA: TGCAGTGCTAGTGACGACAGCTATGGCTACACCTTC.

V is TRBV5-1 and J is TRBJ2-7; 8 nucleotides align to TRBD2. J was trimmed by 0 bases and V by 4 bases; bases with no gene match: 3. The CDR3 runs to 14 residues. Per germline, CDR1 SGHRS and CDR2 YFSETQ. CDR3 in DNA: TGCGCCAGCAGCATTAGCGGGGTCTCCTACGAGCAGTACTTC. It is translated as CASSISGVSYEQYF.

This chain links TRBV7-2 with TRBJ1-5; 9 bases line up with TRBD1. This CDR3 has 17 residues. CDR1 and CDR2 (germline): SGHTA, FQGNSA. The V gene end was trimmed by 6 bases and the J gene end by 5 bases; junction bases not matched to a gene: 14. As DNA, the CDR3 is TGTGCCAGCAGGGAACAGGGGGCCCTGTCTATCGATCAGCCCCAGCATTTT. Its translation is CASREQGALSIDQPQHF.

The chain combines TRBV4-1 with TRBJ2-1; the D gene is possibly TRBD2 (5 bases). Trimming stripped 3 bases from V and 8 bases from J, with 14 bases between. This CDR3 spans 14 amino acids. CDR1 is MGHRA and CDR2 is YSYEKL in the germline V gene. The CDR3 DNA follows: TGCGCCAGCAGCCACCTACTAGATTCTTATGAGCAGTTCTTC. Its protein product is CASSHLLDSYEQFF.

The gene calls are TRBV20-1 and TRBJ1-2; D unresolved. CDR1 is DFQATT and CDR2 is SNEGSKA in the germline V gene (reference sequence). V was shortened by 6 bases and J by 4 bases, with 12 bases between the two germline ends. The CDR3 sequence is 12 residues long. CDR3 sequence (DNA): TGCAGTGCCGGACCCACCGGCTATGGCTACACCTTC. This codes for CSAGPTGYGYTF.

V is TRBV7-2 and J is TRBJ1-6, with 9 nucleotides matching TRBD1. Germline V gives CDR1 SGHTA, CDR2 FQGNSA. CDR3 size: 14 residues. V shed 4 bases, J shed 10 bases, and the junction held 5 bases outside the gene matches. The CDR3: CASSWGDRVSPLHF. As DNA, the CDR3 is TGTGCCAGCAGCTGGGGGGACAGGGTATCACCCCTCCACTTT.

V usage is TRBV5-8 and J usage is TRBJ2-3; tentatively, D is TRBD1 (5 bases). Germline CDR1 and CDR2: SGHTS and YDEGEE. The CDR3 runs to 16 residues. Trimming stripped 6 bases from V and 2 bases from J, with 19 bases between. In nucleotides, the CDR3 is TGTGCCAGCAACCGTTGGGGCAGTGGGAACACAGATACGCAGTATTTT. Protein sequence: CASNRWGSGNTDTQYF.

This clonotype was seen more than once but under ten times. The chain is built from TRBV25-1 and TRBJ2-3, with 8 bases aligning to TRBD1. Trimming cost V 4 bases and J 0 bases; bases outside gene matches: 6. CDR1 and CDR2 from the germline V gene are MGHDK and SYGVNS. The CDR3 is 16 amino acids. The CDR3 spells CASSATGGSSTDTQYF. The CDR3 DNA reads TGTGCCAGCAGTGCCACAGGGGGATCTAGCACAGATACGCAGTATTTT.

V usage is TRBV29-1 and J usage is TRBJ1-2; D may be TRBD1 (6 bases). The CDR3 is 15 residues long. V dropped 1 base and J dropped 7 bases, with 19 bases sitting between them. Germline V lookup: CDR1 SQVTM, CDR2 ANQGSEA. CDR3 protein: CSVEVVDKQGGGYTF. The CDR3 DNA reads TGCAGCGTTGAAGTCGTAGATAAACAGGGAGGTGGCTACACCTTC. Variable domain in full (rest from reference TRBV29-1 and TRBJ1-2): SAVISQKPSRDICQRGTSLTIQCQVDSQVTMMFWYRQQPGQSLTLIATANQGSEATYESGFVIDKFPISRPNLTFSTLTVSNMSPEDSSIYLCSVEVVDKQGGGYTFGSGTRLTVV.

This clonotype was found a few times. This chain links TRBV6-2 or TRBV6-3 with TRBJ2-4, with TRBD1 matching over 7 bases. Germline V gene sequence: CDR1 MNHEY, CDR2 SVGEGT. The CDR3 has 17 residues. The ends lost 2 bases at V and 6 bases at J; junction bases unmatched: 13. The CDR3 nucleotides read TGTGCCAGCAGTTACCAGACAGGGAGTTGGGTCGGAAACATTCAGTACTTC. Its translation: CASSYQTGSWVGNIQYF.

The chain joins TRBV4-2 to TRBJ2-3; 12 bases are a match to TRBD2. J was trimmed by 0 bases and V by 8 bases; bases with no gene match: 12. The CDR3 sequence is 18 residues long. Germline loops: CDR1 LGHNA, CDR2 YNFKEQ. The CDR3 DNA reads TGTGCCAGCGACCTCCTACGACTAGCGGGGGCTAGCACAGATACGCAGTATTTT. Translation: CASDLLRLAGASTDTQYF.

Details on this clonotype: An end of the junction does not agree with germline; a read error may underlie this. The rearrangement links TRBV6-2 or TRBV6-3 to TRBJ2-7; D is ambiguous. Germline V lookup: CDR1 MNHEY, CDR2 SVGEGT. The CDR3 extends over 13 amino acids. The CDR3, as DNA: TGTGCCAGCACCGACGTCGGCGGCTACAAGCAGTACTTC. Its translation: CASTDVGGYKQYF.

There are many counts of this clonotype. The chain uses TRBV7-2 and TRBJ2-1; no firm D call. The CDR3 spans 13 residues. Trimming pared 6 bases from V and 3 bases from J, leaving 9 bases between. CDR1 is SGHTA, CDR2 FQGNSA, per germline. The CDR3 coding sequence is TGTGCCAGCAGTTTAAACCGCTACAATGAGCAGTTCTTC. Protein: CASSLNRYNEQFF.

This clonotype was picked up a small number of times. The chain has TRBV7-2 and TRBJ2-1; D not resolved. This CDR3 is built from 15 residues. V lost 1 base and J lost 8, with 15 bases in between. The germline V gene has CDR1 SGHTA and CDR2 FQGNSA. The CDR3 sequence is CASSLDLVVFYEQFF. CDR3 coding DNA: TGTGCCAGCAGCTTAGACCTCGTTGTATTCTATGAGCAGTTCTTC.

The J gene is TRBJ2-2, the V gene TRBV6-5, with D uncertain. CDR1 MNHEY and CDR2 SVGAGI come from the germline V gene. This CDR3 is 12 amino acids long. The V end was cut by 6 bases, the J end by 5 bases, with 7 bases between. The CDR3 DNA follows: TGTGCCAGCAGGATCACAACCGGGGAGCTGTTTTTT. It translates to CASRITTGELFF.

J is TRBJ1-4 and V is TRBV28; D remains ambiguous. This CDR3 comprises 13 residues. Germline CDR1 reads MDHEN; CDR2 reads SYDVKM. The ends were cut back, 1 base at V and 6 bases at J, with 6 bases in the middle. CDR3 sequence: CASSLFSDEKLFF. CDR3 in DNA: TGTGCCAGCAGTTTATTTTCGGATGAAAAACTGTTTTTT.

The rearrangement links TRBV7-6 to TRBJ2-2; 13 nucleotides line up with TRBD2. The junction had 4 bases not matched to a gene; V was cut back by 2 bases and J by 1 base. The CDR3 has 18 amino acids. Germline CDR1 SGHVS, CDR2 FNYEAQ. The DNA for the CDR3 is TGTGCCAGCAGCTTAACTAGCGGGGGGGCCTGGAACACCGGGGAGCTGTTTTTT. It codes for CASSLTSGGAWNTGELFF.

The CDR3 spells CASSSRTGWAKNIQYF. CDR3 DNA: TGTGCCAGCAGTTCTCGGACAGGTTGGGCCAAAAACATTCAGTACTTC. This chain links TRBV27 with TRBJ2-4, with 7 nucleotides matching TRBD1. The V segment lost 4 bases and the J segment 1 base; nucleotides outside the gene matches: 7. Germline CDR1 is MNHEY and CDR2 is SMNVEV (reference sequence). The CDR3 runs 16 residues.

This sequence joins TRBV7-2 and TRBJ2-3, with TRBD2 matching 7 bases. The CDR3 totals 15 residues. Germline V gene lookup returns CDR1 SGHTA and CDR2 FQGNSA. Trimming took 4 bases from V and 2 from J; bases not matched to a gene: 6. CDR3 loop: CASSSAGGFTDTQYF. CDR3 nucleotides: TGTGCCAGCAGCTCCGCCGGGGGGTTCACAGATACGCAGTATTTT.

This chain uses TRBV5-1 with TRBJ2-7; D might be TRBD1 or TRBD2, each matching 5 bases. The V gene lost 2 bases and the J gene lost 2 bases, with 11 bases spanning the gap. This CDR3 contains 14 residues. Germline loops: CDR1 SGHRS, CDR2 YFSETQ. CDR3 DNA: TGCGCCAGCAGCTTCCTGGGGGTTACCTACGAGCAGTACTTC. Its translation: CASSFLGVTYEQYF.

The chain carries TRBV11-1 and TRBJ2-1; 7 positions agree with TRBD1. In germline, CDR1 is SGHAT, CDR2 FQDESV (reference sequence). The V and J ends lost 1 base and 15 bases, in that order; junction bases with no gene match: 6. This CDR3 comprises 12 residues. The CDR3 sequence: CASSLVVGQPFF. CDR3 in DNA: TGTGCCAGCAGCTTAGTCGTGGGACAGCCGTTCTTC.

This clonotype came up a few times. The CDR3 sequence: CASSLGLGSNEQFF. Written as DNA, the CDR3 is TGTGCCAGCAGCCTTGGACTAGGGAGCAATGAGCAGTTCTTC. J is TRBJ2-1 and V is TRBV6-2 or TRBV6-3, with TRBD2 matching over 7 bases. The germline V gene has CDR1 MNHEY and CDR2 SVGEGT. The length of the CDR3 is 14 residues. After removal of 6 bases from V and 6 bases from J, the junction contained 8 bases not matched to a gene.

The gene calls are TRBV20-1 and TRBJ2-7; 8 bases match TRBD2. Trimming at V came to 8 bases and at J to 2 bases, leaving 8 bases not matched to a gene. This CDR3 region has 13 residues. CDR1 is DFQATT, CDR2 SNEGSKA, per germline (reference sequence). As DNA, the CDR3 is TGCAGTCAGGGTAGGCGGGGGGCCTACGAGCAGTACTTC. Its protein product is CSQGRRGAYEQYF.